This T cell receptor (beta chain) was recorded in a study of T cell changes during pregnancy in multiple sclerosis. The CDR3 has 15 amino acids. Germline trimming cut 1 base from V and 6 bases from J; bases unmatched to any gene: 5. CDR1 SEHNR and CDR2 FQNEAQ come from the germline V gene (reference sequence). This table comes from immunoSEQ multiplex PCR, and its TCRdb copy is limited to in-frame clones, with some not included. The profile shows 30,000 to 40,000 clones, around 90% of them singletons. The chain has TRBV7-9 and TRBJ2-3; 9 nucleotides align to TRBD1. This sequence was found in a female donor in good health, enrolled as a control in a pregnancy study. Sequenced here: peripheral blood, sampled in the third trimester of pregnancy. The CDR3 DNA reads as TGTGCCAGCAGCTTAGTATGGGACAGGGAGGATACGCAGTATTTT. Residues: CASSLVWDREDTQYF.